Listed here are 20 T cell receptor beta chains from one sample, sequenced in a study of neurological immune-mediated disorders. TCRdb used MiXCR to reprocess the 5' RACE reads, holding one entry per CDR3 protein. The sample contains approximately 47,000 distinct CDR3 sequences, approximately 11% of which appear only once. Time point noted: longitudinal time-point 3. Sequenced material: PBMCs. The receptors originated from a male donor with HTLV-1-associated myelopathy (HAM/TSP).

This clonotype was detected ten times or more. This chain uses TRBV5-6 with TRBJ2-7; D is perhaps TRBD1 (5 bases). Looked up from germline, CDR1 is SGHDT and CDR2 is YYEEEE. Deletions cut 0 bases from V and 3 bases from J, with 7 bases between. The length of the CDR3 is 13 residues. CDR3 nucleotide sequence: TGTGCCAGCAGCTTGGATCAGGGCTACGAGCAGTACTTC. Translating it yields CASSLDQGYEQYF. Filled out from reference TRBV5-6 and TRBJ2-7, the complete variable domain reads DAGVTQSPTHLIKTRGQQVTLRCSPKSGHDTVSWYQQALGQGPQFIFQYYEEEERQRGNFPDRFSGHQFPNYSSELNVNALLLGDSALYLCASSLDQGYEQYFGPGTRLTVT.

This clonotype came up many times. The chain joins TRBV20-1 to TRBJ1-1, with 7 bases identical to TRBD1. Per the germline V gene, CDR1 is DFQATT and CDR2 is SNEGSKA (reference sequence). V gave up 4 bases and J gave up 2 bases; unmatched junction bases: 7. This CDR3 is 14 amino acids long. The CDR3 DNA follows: TGCAGTGCTAAAAAAGGGGGCCCTAACACTGAAGCTTTCTTT. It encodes CSAKKGGPNTEAFF.

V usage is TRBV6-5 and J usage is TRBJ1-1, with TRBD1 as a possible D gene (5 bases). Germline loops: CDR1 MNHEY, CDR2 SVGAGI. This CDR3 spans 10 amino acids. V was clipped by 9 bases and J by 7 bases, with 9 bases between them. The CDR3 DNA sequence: TGTGCCAGTACCGGGGGTGAAGCTTTCTTT. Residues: CASTGGEAFF.

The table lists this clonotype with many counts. The CDR3 DNA reads TGTGCCAGCAGCCCCAGGGTGGGAGTGCATGAGCAGTTCTTC. This encodes CASSPRVGVHEQFF. V and J are TRBV27 and TRBJ2-1; the D call may be TRBD1 or TRBD2 (5 bases each). CDR3 length: 14 residues. V was cut by 6 bases and J by 8 bases, with 17 bases left in between. Germline-derived CDR1 and CDR2 are MNHEY and SMNVEV (reference sequence).

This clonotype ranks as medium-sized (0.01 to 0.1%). The CDR3 nucleotides are TGTGCCAGCAGATCCTTAGACAAAGAGTACCAGCCCCAGCATTTT. Translating gives CASRSLDKEYQPQHF. The chain links TRBV6-5 to TRBJ1-5; D unresolved. CDR1 is MNHEY, CDR2 SVGAGI, per germline. The CDR3 totals 15 residues. V was shortened by 6 bases and J by 7 bases, with 19 bases between the two germline ends.

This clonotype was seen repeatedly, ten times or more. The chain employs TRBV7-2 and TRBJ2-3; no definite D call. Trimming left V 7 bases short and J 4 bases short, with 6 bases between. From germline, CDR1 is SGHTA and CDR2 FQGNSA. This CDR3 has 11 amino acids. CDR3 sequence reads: CASTSSDTQYF. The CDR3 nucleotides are TGTGCCAGCACCTCATCAGATACGCAGTATTTT.

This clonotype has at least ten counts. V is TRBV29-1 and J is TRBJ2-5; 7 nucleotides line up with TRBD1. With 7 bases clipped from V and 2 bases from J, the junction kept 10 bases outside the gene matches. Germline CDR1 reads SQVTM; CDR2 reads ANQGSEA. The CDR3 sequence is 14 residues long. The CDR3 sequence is CSGGPLTGQETQYF. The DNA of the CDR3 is TGCAGCGGGGGACCTTTGACAGGGCAAGAGACCCAGTACTTC.

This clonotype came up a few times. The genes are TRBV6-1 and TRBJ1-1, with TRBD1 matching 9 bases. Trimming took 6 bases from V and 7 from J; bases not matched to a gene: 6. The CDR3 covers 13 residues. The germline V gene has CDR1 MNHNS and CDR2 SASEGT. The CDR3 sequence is CASRVGTGSEAFF. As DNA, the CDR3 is TGTGCCAGCAGGGTCGGGACAGGGAGTGAAGCTTTCTTT.

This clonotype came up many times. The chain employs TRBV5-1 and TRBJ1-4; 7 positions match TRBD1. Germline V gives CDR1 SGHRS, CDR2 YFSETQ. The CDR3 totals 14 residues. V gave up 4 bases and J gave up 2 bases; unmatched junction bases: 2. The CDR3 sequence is CASSTGQTNEKLFF. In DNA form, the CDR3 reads TGCGCCAGCAGCACGGGACAGACTAATGAAAAACTGTTTTTT.

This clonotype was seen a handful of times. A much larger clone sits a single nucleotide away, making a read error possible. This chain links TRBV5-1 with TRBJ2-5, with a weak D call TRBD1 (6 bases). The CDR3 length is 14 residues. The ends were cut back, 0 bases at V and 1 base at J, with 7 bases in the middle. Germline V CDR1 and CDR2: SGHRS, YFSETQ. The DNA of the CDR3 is TGCGCCAGCAGCTTGGGACAGGCCCAAGAGACCCAGTACTTC. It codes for CASSLGQAQETQYF.

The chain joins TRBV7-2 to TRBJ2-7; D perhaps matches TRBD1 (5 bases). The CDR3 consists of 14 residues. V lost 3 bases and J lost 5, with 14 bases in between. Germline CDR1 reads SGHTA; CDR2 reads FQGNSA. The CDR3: CASSFTGLAHEQYF. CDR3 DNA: TGTGCCAGCAGCTTTACAGGCCTCGCCCACGAGCAGTACTTC.

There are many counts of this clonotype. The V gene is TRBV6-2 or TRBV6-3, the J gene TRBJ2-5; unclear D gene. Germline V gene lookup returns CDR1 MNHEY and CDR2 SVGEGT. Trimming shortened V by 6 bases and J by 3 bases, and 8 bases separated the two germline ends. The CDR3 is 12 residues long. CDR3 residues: CASSPRKETQYF. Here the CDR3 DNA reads TGTGCCAGCAGCCCCAGGAAAGAGACCCAGTACTTC.

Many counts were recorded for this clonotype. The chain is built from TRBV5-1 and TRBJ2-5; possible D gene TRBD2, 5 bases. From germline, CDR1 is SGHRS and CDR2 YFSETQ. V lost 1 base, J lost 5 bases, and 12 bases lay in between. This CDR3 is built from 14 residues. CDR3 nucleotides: TGCGCCAGCAGCTTGCGGGGAGACGGGGAGACCCAGTACTTC. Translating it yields CASSLRGDGETQYF.

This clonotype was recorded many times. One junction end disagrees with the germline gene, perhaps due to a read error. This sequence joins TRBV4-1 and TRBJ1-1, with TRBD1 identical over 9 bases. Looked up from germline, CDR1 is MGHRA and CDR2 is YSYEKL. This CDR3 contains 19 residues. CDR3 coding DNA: TGCGCCAGCACCCAAATCTTGGGACAGGGATTTTTCAAGAACACTGAAGCTTTCTTT. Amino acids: CASTQILGQGFFKNTEAFF.

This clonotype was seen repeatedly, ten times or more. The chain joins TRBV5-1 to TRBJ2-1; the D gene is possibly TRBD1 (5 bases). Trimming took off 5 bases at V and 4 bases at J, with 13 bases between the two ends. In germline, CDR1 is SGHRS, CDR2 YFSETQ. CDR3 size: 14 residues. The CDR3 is CASRRQPEYNEQFF. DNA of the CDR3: TGCGCCAGCAGGCGACAGCCTGAGTACAATGAGCAGTTCTTC.

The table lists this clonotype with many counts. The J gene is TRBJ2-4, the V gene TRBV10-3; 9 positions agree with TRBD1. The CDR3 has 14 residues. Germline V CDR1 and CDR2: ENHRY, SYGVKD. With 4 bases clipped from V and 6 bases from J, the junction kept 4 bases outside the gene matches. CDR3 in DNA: TGTGCCATCAGTGGGGCGGACAGGGGAAACATTCAGTACTTC. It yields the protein CAISGADRGNIQYF.

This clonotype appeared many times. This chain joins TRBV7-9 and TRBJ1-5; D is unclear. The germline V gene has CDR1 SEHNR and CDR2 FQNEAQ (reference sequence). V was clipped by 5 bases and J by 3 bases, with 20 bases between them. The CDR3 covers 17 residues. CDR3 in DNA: TGTGCCAGCAGCCCGGATTTTCCGACCGTAACCAATCAGCCCCAGCATTTT. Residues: CASSPDFPTVTNQPQHF.

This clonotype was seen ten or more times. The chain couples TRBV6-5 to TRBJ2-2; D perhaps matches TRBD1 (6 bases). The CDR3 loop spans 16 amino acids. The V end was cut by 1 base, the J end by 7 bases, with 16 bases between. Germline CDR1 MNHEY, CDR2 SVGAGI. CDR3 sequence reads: CASSYYPTGGHGELFF. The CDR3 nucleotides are TGTGCCAGCAGTTACTACCCGACAGGCGGGCACGGGGAGCTGTTTTTT.

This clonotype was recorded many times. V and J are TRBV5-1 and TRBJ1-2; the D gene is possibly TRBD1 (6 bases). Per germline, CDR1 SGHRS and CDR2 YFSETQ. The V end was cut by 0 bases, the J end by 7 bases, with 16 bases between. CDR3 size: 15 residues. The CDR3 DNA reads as TGCGCCAGCAGCTTGGATGCAGGGGTGGGTCTTGGCTACACCTTC. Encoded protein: CASSLDAGVGLGYTF.

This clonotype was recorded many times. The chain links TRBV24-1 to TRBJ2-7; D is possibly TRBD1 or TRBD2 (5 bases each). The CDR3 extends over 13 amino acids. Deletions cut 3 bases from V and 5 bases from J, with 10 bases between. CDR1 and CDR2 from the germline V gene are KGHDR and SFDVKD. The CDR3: CATSDGAEDEQYF. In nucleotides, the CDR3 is TGTGCCACCAGTGATGGGGCGGAGGACGAGCAGTACTTC.